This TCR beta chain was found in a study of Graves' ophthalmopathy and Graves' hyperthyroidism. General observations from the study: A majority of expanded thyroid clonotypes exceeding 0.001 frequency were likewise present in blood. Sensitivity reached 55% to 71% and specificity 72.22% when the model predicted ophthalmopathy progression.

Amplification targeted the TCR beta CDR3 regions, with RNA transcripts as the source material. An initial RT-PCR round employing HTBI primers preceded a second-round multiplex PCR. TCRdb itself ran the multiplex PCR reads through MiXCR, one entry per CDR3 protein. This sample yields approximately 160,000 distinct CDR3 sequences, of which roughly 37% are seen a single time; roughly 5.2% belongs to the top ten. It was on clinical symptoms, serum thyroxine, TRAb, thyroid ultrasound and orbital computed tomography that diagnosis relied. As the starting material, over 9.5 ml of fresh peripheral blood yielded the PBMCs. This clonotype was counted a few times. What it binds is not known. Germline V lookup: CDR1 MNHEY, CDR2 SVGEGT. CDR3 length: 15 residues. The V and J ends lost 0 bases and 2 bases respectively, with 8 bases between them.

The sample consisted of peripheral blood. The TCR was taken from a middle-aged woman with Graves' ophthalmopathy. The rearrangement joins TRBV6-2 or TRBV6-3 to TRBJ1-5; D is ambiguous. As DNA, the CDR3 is TGTGCCAGCAGTTACTCGAAGGGTGGCAATCAGCCCCAGCATTTT. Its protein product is CASSYSKGGNQPQHF.